The 2 T cell receptor beta chains below come from one sample, sequenced in a study of T cell responses to AZD1222 COVID-19 vaccine. TCRdb's table, derived via immunoSEQ multiplex PCR, lists solely in-frame clones and lacks some. The profile shows roughly 84,000 clones, around nine tenths of them singletons. The sequencing used peripheral blood, collected on day 0 of AZD1222 vaccination. The receptor source for this set is an adult in good health.

The chain combines TRBV30 with TRBJ1-5; D is ambiguous. This CDR3 region has 15 residues. Trimming removed 0 bases from V and 5 bases from J, with 14 bases in between. Germline loops: CDR1 GTSNPN, CDR2 SVGIG (reference sequence). The CDR3 coding sequence is TGTGCCTGGAGTGTCCCCCCCGGCCCGGATCAGCCCCAGCATTTT. It codes for CAWSVPPGPDQPQHF.

The chain combines TRBV7-8 with TRBJ2-7; 8 bases align to TRBD2. The J segment lost 7 bases and the V segment lost 4 bases, leaving 12 bases of the junction unmatched. The CDR3 spans 15 residues. Germline lookup yields CDR1 SGHVS and CDR2 FQNEAQ. The CDR3 spells CASSWTSPAGGEQYF. The CDR3 nucleotides are TGTGCCAGCAGCTGGACTAGCCCGGCCGGTGGGGAGCAGTACTTC.